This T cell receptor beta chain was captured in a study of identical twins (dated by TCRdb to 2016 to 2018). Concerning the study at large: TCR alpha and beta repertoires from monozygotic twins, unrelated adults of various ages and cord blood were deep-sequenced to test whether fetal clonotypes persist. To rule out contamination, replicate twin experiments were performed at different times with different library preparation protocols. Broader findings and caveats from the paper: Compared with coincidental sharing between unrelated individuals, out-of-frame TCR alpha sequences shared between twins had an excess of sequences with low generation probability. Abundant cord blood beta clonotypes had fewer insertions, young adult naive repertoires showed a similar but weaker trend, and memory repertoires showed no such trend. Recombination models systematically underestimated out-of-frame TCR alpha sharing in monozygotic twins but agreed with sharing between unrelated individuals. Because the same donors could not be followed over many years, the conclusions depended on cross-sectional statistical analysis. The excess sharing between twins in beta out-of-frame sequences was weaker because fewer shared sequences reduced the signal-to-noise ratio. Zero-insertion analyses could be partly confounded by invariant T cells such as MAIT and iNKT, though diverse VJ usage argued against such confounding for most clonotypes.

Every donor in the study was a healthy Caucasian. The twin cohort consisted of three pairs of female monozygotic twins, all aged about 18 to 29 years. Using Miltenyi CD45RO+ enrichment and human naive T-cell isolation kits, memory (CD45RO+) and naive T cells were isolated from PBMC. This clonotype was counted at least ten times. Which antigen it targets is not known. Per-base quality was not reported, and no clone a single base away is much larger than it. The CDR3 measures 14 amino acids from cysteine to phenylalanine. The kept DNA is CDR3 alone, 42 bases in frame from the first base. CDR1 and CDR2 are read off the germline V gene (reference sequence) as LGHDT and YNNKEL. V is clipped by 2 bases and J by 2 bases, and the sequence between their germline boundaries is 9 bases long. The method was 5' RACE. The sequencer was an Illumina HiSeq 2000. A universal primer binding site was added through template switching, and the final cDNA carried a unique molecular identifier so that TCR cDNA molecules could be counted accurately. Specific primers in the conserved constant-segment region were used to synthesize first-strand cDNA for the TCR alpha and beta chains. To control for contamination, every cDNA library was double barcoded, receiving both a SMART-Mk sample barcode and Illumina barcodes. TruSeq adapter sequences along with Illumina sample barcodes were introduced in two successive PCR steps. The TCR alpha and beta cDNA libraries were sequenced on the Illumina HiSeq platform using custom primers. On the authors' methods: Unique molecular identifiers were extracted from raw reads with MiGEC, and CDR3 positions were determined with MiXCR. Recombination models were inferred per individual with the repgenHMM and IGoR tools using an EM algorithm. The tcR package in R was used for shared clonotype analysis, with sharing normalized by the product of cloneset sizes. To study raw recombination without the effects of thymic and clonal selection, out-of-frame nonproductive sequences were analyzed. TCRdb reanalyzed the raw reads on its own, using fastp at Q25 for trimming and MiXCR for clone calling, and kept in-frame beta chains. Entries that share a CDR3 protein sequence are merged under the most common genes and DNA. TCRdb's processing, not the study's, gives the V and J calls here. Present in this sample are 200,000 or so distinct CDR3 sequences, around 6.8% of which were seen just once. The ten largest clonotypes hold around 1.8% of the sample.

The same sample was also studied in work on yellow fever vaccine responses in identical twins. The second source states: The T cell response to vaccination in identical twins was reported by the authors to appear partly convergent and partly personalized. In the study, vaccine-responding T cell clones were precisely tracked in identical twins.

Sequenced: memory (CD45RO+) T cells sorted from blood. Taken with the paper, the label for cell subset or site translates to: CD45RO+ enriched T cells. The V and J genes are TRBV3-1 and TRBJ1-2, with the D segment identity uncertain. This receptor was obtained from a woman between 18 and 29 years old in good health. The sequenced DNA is TGTGCCAGCAGCCAAAGAACCGGGAACTATGGCTACACCTTC. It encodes CASSQRTGNYGYTF.